This T cell receptor (beta chain) was recorded in a study of CD8 T cells in ankylosing spondylitis. J gave up 2 bases and V 4 bases, and 7 bases lay outside the gene matches. Germline CDR1 reads LGHNA; CDR2 reads YNFKEQ. This CDR3 region has 16 residues. Study-wide results and caveats: Ankylosing spondylitis blood appeared to be characterized by a TCR beta motif of about 8 highly homologous variants.

TCRdb processed the 5' RACE reads anew with MiXCR; each CDR3 protein has one entry. The repertoire holds over 600,000 distinct CDR3 sequences, around 20% seen once, with about 19% in the top ten. As regards this clonotype: Antigen unknown.

The V call is TRBV4-2, the J call TRBJ2-2, with 7 bases fitting TRBD1. The specimen sequenced was blood, either unsorted or a sorted T cell fraction (not recorded which). This TCR came from a male donor with ankylosing spondylitis. DNA for the CDR3: TGTGCCAGCAGCCTCCGGGACAGAGACAACACCGGGGAGCTGTTTTTT. The encoded protein is CASSLRDRDNTGELFF.